What follows are 24 T cell receptor beta chains derived from one specimen sequenced in a study of blood T cell repertoires in COVID-19. The table came from immunoSEQ multiplex PCR; TCRdb's copy has only in-frame clones and leaves some out. Among about 200,000 clones, over 75% were seen once, and the ten largest hold 2% to 3%. The sequenced material came from peripheral blood. The source of these receptors is a woman aged 70 to 79 with COVID-19, enrolled during active disease.

The chain uses TRBV7-3 and TRBJ1-1; D possibly corresponds to TRBD1 (6 bases). The CDR3 totals 15 residues. The germline V gene encodes CDR1 SGHTA and CDR2 FQGTGA. Trimming removed 1 base at V and 1 base at J, with 10 bases between. The CDR3 loop is CASSLNRVGNTEAFF. As DNA, the CDR3 is TGTGCCAGCAGCTTAAACAGGGTGGGGAACACTGAAGCTTTCTTT.

The chain employs TRBV13 and TRBJ2-2; 13 bases line up with TRBD2. V lost 4 bases and J lost 7; bases outside the gene matches: 6. The germline V gene encodes CDR1 PRHDT and CDR2 FYEKMQ (reference sequence). The CDR3 loop spans 16 amino acids. The CDR3 loop reads CASSWGLAGTGGELFF. The CDR3 nucleotides are TGTGCCAGCAGCTGGGGACTAGCGGGGACCGGCGGGGAGCTGTTTTTT.

The genes are TRBV5-1 and TRBJ1-3; 8 positions agree with TRBD1. Trimming took 0 bases from V and 0 from J; bases not matched to a gene: 5. Germline CDR1 reads SGHRS; CDR2 reads YFSETQ. The CDR3 is made up of 17 amino acids. For the CDR3, the DNA is TGCGCCAGCAGCTTGGATGGGACAGGCAACTCTGGAAACACCATATATTTT. This codes for CASSLDGTGNSGNTIYF.

The CDR3: CASSQTGGSEQFF. The CDR3 DNA is TGTGCCAGCAGCCAAACAGGGGGAAGTGAGCAGTTCTTC. The gene calls are TRBV14 and TRBJ2-1, with 8 bases matching TRBD1. V dropped 2 bases and J dropped 9; count of bases not matched to a gene: 3. The CDR3 consists of 13 residues. CDR1 is SGHDN and CDR2 is FVKESK in the germline V gene.

The chain links TRBV14 to TRBJ1-4; TRBD1 is a possible D gene (6 bases). Germline values: CDR1 SGHDN, CDR2 FVKESK. V was cut by 1 base and J by 7 bases, with 13 bases left in between. The CDR3 runs 15 residues. Here the CDR3 reads CASSQAAGVGEKLFF. Written as DNA, the CDR3 is TGTGCCAGCAGCCAAGCGGCAGGGGTTGGTGAAAAACTGTTTTTT.

The chain uses TRBV7-2 and TRBJ1-1; D is possibly TRBD1 (6 bases). Between the trimmed V and J ends, which lost 3 bases and 1 base, there was a span of 9 bases. Looked up from germline, CDR1 is SGHTA and CDR2 is FQGNSA. CDR3 size: 14 residues. CDR3 sequence reads: CASSFQGRNTEAFF. The CDR3 region has the DNA TGTGCCAGCAGCTTCCAGGGGAGGAACACTGAAGCTTTCTTT. Full variable domain (missing parts from reference TRBV7-2 and TRBJ1-1): GAGVSQSPSNKVTEKGKDVELRCDPISGHTALYWYRQSLGQGLEFLIYFQGNSAPDKSGLPSDRFSAERTGGSVSTLTIQRTQQEDSAVYLCASSFQGRNTEAFFGQGTRLTVV.

This CDR3 is CASSLGLGGGSTDTQYF. The CDR3 nucleotides are TGTGCCAGCAGCTTAGGTCTGGGGGGAGGGAGCACAGATACGCAGTATTTT. The chain combines TRBV7-2 with TRBJ2-3; the match to TRBD2 covers 7 bases. V lost 1 base, J lost 0 bases, and 7 bases stayed unmatched. From germline, CDR1 is SGHTA and CDR2 FQGNSA. The CDR3 consists of 17 residues.

The J gene is TRBJ1-1, the V gene TRBV19; weak D call: TRBD1 (5 bases). Germline-derived CDR1 and CDR2 are LNHDA and SQIVND (reference sequence). The CDR3 totals 11 residues. Trimming removed 9 bases at V and 6 bases at J, with 11 bases between. The CDR3 loop is CARTDIPEAFF. CDR3 DNA sequence: TGTGCCAGGACAGACATTCCTGAAGCTTTCTTT.

This clone showed up just a few times. This chain joins TRBV11-3 and TRBJ1-1; TRBD1 might be the D (5 bases). This CDR3 is 15 amino acids long. V was clipped by 5 bases and J by 7 bases, with 20 bases between them. Germline V gives CDR1 SGHNT, CDR2 YENEEA. In nucleotides, the CDR3 is TGTGCCAGCAGCCCTCGAGTGGGGGGTCAGGATGAAGCTTTCTTT. Translated: CASSPRVGGQDEAFF.

This clone was seen only a few times. The chain carries TRBV5-6 and TRBJ1-1, with D unresolved. Germline assignment: CDR1 SGHDT and CDR2 YYEEEE. CDR3 length equals 13 residues. The V gene lost 5 bases and the J gene lost 0 bases, with 8 bases spanning the gap. CDR3 loop: CASRGSLNTEAFF. The DNA for the CDR3 is TGTGCCAGCAGAGGGAGCTTGAACACTGAAGCTTTCTTT.

The chain links TRBV7-9 to TRBJ1-3; D ambiguous. Deletions cut 5 bases from V and 8 bases from J, with 13 bases between. The CDR3 contains 13 residues. Germline V gene data show CDR1 as SEHNR and CDR2 as FQNEAQ (reference sequence). The CDR3: CASSPTLRDTIYF. In nucleotides, the CDR3 is TGTGCCAGCAGCCCGACCCTGCGGGACACCATATATTTT.

The rearrangement uses TRBV6-1 and TRBJ1-6; D is undetermined. Germline loops: CDR1 MNHNS, CDR2 SASEGT. This CDR3 has 13 amino acids. The V gene lost 6 bases and the J gene lost 9 bases, with 12 bases spanning the gap. The CDR3 nucleotides are TGTGCCAGCAGGGATGATCGGAGTTCACCCCTCCACTTT. It translates to CASRDDRSSPLHF.

The count of this clone is one. V and J are TRBV19 and TRBJ1-5; no reliable D call. Deletions cut 3 bases from V and 7 bases from J, with 13 bases between. Germline loops: CDR1 LNHDA, CDR2 SQIVND (reference sequence). The CDR3 totals 14 residues. DNA of the CDR3: TGTGCCAGTAGTATTGGGAGGTCAGGACAGCCCCAGCATTTT. It is translated as CASSIGRSGQPQHF.

This rearrangement joins TRBV19 to TRBJ1-5, with TRBD1 matching over 7 bases. The CDR3 is made up of 14 amino acids. CDR1 and CDR2 from the germline V gene are LNHDA and SQIVND (reference sequence). After removal of 4 bases from V and 2 bases from J, the junction contained 2 bases not matched to a gene. CDR3 in DNA: TGTGCCAGTAGTACAACAGGGGGCAATCAGCCCCAGCATTTT. Translation gives CASSTTGGNQPQHF.

The chain employs TRBV7-8 and TRBJ1-5; D not certain. The CDR3 has 13 residues. Trimming pared 1 base from V and 4 bases from J, leaving 5 bases between. Germline V gene lookup returns CDR1 SGHVS and CDR2 FQNEAQ. The CDR3 sequence: CASSLVPNQPQHF. CDR3 DNA sequence: TGTGCCAGCAGCTTAGTCCCTAATCAGCCCCAGCATTTT.

The chain links TRBV21-1 to TRBJ1-1. TRBV21-1 is a recognized pseudogene. This CDR3 has 14 residues. The CDR3 here is CASSKVGGDTEAFF. The CDR3 nucleotides are TGTGCCAGCAGCAAAGTGGGCGGGGACACTGAAGCTTTCTTT.

CDR3 nucleotide sequence: TGTGCCAGCAGAATCGAGGGGAACACTGAAGCTTTCTTT. Protein product: CASRIEGNTEAFF. The J gene is TRBJ1-1, the V gene TRBV12-3 or TRBV12-4, with D unresolved. The CDR3 totals 13 residues. Deletions cut 6 bases from V and 1 base from J, with 9 bases between.

The chain links TRBV7-9 to TRBJ1-6; a weak D match, TRBD1 (6 bases). Trimming pared 3 bases from V and 7 bases from J, leaving 16 bases between. Germline V gives CDR1 SEHNR, CDR2 FQNEAQ (reference sequence). This CDR3 region has 16 residues. The CDR3 sequence is CASSLSGTPRNSPLHF. CDR3 DNA sequence: TGTGCCAGCAGCTTGTCCGGGACACCACGCAATTCACCCCTCCACTTT.

The chain couples TRBV18 to TRBJ1-2; D is undetermined. Germline-derived CDR1 and CDR2 are KGHSH and LQKENI. V lost 3 bases, J lost 6 bases, and 5 bases lay in between. CDR3 size: 11 residues. This CDR3 reads CASSPGDGYTF. In nucleotides, the CDR3 is TGTGCCAGCTCACCCGGGGATGGCTACACCTTC.

This clone was counted between two and nine times. V is TRBV9 and J is TRBJ1-3; D is uncertain. Germline CDR1 and CDR2: SGDLS and YYNGEE. The CDR3 sequence is 14 residues long. V was clipped by 3 bases and J by 3 bases, with 10 bases between them. CDR3: CASSAPDIGNTIYF. The CDR3 coding sequence is TGTGCCAGCAGCGCCCCCGACATTGGAAACACCATATATTTT.

DNA for the CDR3: TGTGCCAGCAGCTTTACGGTTTCGGCGGGAGGGCCGTCCTACGAGCAGTACTTC. It yields the protein CASSFTVSAGGPSYEQYF. J is TRBJ2-7 and V is TRBV5-5, with 9 bases lining up with TRBD2. The CDR3 spans 18 residues. Germline V lookup: CDR1 SGHKS, CDR2 YYEKEE (reference sequence). The V and J ends lost 2 bases and 1 base, in that order; junction bases with no gene match: 13.

The V call is TRBV7-3, the J call TRBJ2-1, with 8 bases matching TRBD2. This CDR3 has 16 amino acids. Per germline, CDR1 SGHTA and CDR2 FQGTGA. V lost 5 bases to trimming and J lost 4 bases; unmatched junction nucleotides: 10. CDR3 residues: CASSPPGGAGYNEQFF. The CDR3 bases are TGTGCCAGCAGCCCTCCCGGGGGGGCAGGTTACAATGAGCAGTTCTTC.

The chain recombines TRBV30 with TRBJ1-2; weak D call: TRBD1 (5 bases). This CDR3 contains 14 residues. With 5 bases removed from V and 7 bases from J, the gap between germline ends came to 20 bases. Per the germline V gene, CDR1 is GTSNPN and CDR2 is SVGIG (reference sequence). The CDR3 loop reads CAWESGTFRRGYTF. CDR3 sequence (DNA): TGTGCCTGGGAGTCCGGGACTTTTCGCCGTGGCTACACCTTC.

The chain uses TRBV5-1 and TRBJ1-1, with a weak D call TRBD1 (5 bases). The CDR3 extends over 13 amino acids. The V and J ends lost 0 bases and 8 bases respectively, with 11 bases between them. The germline gives CDR1 SGHRS, CDR2 YFSETQ. CDR3 coding DNA: TGCGCCAGCAGCTTGGAGGGGTACTCGGAAGCTTTCTTT. Residues: CASSLEGYSEAFF.